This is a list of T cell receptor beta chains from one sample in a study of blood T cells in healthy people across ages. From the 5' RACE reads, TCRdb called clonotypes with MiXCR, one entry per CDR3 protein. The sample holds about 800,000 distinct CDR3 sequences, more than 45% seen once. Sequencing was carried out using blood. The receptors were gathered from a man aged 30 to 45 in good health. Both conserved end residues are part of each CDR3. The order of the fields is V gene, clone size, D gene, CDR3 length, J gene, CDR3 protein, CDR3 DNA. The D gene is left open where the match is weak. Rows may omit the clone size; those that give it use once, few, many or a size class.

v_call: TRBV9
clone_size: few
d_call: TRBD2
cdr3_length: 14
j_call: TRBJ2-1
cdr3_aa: CASSVGAGGDEQFF
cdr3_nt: TGTGCCAGCAGCGTAGGGGCGGGAGGTGATGAGCAGTTCTTC

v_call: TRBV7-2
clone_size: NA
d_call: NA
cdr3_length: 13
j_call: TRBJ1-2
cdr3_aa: CASSLAGTAGYTF
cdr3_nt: TGTGCCAGCAGCCTCGCTGGGACGGCTGGCTACACCTTC

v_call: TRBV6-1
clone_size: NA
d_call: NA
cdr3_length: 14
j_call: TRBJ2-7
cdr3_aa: CASSLTRTKSEQYF
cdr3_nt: TGTGCCAGCTCCCTAACCCGGACGAAAAGCGAGCAGTACTTC

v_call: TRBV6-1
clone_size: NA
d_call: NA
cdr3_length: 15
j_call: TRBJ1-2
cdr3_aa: CASGKSGGAERGYTF
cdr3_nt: TGTGCCAGCGGAAAGTCGGGGGGCGCAGAGAGGGGCTACACCTTC

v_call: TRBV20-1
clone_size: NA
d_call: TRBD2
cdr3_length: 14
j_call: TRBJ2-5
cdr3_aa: CSALKLAGTETQYF
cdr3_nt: TGCAGTGCTCTAAAACTAGCGGGGACAGAGACCCAGTACTTC

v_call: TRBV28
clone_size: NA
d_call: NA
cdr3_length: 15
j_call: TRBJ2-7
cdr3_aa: CASSLDRQASNEQYF
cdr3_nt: TGTGCCAGCAGTTTAGATCGACAGGCGTCGAATGAGCAGTACTTC

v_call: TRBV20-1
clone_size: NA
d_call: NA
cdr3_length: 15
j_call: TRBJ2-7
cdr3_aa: CSARDLRESSYEQYF
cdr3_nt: TGCAGTGCTAGAGATCTCAGGGAGAGCTCCTACGAGCAGTACTTC

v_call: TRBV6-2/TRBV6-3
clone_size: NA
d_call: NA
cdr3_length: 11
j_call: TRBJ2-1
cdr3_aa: CASSYSVEQFF
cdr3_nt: TGTGCCAGCAGTTATAGCGTTGAGCAGTTCTTC

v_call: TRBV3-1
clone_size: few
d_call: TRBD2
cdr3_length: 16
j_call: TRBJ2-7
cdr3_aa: CASSQEARGSSYEQYF
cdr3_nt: TGTGCCAGCAGCCAAGAGGCGCGGGGGAGCTCCTACGAGCAGTACTTC

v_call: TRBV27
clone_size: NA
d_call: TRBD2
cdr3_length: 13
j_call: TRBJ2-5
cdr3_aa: CASKFAGGETQYF
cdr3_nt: TGTGCCAGCAAATTCGCGGGAGGGGAGACCCAGTACTTC

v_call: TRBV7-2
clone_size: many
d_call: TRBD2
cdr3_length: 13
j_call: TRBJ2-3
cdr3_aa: CASSPYLAEDKYF
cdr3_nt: TGTGCCAGCAGCCCCTATCTAGCGGAAGACAAGTATTTT

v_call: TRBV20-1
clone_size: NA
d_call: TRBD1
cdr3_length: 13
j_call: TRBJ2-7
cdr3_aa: CSARARGLGEQYF
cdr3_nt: TGCAGTGCTAGAGCCAGGGGGCTGGGCGAGCAGTACTTC

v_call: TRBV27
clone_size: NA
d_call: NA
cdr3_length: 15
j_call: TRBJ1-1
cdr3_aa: CASSALPPFVAEAFF
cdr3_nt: TGTGCCAGCAGTGCCCTCCCGCCTTTCGTCGCTGAAGCTTTCTTT

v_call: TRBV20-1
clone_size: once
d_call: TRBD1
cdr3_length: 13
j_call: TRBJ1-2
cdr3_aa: CSANGQGNYGYTF
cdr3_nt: TGCAGTGCTAACGGACAGGGAAACTATGGCTACACCTTC

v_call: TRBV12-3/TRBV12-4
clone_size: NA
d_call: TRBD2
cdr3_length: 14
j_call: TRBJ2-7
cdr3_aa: CTSSSGGSLNEQYF
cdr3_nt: TGTACCAGCAGTTCTGGCGGGAGCCTGAACGAGCAGTACTTC

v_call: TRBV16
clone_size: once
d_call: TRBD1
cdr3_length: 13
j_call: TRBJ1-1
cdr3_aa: CASSQGQLVEAFF
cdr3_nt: TGTGCCAGCAGCCAGGGACAGCTTGTTGAAGCTTTCTTT

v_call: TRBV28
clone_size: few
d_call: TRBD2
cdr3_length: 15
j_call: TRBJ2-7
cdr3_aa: CASSSLAGGSYEQYF
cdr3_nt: TGTGCCAGCAGTTCCCTGGCGGGAGGCTCCTACGAGCAGTACTTC

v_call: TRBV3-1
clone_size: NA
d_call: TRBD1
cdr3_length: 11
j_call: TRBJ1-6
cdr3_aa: CASTAGGTLHF
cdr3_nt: TGTGCCAGCACCGCAGGGGGTACCCTCCACTTT

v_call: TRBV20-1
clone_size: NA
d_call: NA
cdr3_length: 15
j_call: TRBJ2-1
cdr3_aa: CSARVTEEWMNEQFF
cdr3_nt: TGCAGTGCTAGAGTTACGGAAGAATGGATGAATGAGCAGTTCTTC

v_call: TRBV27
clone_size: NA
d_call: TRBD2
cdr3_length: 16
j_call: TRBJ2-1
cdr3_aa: CASSLASPGGYNEQFF
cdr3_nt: TGTGCCAGCAGTTTAGCCAGTCCGGGGGGATACAATGAGCAGTTCTTC

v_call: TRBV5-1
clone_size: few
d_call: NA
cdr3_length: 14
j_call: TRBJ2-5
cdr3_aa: CASSLMTLQETQYF
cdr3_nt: TGCGCCAGCAGCTTGATGACACTTCAAGAGACCCAGTACTTC

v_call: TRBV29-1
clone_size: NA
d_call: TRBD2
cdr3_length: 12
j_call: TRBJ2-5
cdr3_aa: CSVASGGETQYF
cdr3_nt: TGCAGCGTTGCGTCGGGAGGAGAGACCCAGTACTTC

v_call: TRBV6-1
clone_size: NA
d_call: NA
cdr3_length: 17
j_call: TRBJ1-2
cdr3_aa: CASTRTLGGATFYGYTF
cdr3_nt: TGTGCCAGCACCCGAACTTTAGGGGGGGCCACCTTCTATGGCTACACCTTC

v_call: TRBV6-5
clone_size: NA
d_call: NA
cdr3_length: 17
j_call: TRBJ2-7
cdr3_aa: CASSYHLPSARSYEQYF
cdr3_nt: TGTGCCAGCAGTTACCATCTCCCTAGCGCTCGCTCCTACGAGCAGTACTTC

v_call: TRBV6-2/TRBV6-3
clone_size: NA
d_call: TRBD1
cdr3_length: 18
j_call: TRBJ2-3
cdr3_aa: CASSYSNTGTDNTDTQYF
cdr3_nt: TGCGCCAGCAGTTACTCGAATACCGGGACAGACAACACAGATACGCAGTATTTT

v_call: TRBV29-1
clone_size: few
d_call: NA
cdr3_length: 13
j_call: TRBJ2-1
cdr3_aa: CSVQWLAGNEQFF
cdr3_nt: TGCAGCGTCCAGTGGCTAGCAGGCAATGAGCAGTTCTTC

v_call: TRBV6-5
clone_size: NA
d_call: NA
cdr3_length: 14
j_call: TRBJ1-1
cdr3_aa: CASSNRGVWDEAFF
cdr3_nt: TGTGCCAGCAGTAATCGAGGGGTATGGGATGAAGCTTTCTTT